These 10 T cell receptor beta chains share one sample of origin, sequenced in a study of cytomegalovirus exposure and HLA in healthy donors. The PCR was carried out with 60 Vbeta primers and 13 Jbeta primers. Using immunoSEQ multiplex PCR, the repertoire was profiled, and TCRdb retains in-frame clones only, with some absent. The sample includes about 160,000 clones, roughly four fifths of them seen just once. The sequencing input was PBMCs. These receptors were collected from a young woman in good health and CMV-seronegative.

CDR3 loop: CASSAGGHHYEQYF. In DNA, the CDR3 is TGTGCCAGCAGCGCCGGTGGACACCACTACGAGCAGTACTTC. The V gene is TRBV7-3, the J gene TRBJ2-7; maybe TRBD1 (5 bases). The germline V gene has CDR1 SGHTA and CDR2 FQGTGA. V shed 5 bases and J shed 3 bases, with 14 bases lying between them. This CDR3 has 14 amino acids.

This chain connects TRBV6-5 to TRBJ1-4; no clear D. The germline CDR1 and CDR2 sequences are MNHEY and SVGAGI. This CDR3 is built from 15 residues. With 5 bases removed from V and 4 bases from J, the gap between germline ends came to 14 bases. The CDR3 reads CASSKWQARNEKLFF. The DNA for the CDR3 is TGTGCCAGCAGTAAGTGGCAGGCCCGTAATGAAAAACTGTTTTTT.

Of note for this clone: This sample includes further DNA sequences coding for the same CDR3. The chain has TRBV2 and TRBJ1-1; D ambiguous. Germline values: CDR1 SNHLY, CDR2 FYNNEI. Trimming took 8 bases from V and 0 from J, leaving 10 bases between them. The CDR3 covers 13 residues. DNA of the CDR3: TGTGCCAGCGGTGCTTTCCTGAACACTGAAGCTTTCTTT. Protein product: CASGAFLNTEAFF.

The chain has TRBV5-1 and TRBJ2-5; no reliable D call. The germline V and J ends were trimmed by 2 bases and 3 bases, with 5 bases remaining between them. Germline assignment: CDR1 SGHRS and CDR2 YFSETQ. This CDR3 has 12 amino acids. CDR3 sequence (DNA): TGCGCCAGCAGCTTTGACAAAGAGACCCAGTACTTC. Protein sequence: CASSFDKETQYF.

CDR3 sequence (DNA): TGTGCCATCAGTTCCGGGACACAGAACACCGGGGAGCTGTTTTTT. Translation gives CAISSGTQNTGELFF. The chain has TRBV10-3 and TRBJ2-2, with D maybe TRBD1 (6 bases). Trimming left V 5 bases short and J 1 base short, with 11 bases between. The CDR3 length is 15 residues. The germline V gene encodes CDR1 ENHRY and CDR2 SYGVKD.

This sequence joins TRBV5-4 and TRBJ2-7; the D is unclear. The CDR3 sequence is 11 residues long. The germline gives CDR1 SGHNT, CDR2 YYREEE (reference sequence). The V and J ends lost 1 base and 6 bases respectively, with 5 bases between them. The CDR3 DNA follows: TGTGCCAGCAGCTTGTTAGCCGAGCAGTACTTC. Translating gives CASSLLAEQYF.

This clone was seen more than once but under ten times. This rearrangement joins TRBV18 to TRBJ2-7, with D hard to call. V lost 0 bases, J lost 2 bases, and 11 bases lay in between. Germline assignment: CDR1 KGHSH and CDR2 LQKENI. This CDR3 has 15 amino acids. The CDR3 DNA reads TGTGCCAGCTCACCACCTGGCGATAGCCCCTACGAGCAGTACTTC. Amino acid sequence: CASSPPGDSPYEQYF.

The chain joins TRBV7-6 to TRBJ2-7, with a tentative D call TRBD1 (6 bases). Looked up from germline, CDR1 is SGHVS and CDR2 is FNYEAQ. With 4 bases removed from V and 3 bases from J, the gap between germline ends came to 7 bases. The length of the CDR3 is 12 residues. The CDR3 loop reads CASSSQGYEQYF. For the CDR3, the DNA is TGTGCCAGCAGCTCACAGGGCTACGAGCAGTACTTC.

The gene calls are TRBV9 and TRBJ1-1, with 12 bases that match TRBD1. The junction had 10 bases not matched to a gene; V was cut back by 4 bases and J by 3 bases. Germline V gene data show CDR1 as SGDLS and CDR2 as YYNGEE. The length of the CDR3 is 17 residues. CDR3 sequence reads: CASSPEGTGGPYTEAFF. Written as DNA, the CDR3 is TGTGCCAGCAGCCCCGAGGGGACAGGGGGCCCGTACACTGAAGCTTTCTTT. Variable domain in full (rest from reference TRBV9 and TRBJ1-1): DSGVTQTPKHLITATGQRVTLRCSPRSGDLSVYWYQQSLDQGLQFLIQYYNGEERAKGNILERFSAQQFPDLHSELNLSSLELGDSALYFCASSPEGTGGPYTEAFFGQGTRLTVV.

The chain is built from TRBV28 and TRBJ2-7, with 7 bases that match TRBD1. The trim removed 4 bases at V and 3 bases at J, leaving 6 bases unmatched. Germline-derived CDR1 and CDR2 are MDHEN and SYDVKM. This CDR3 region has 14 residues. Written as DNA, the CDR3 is TGTGCCAGCAGTTACAGGGGAACTATCTACGAGCAGTACTTC. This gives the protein CASSYRGTIYEQYF.